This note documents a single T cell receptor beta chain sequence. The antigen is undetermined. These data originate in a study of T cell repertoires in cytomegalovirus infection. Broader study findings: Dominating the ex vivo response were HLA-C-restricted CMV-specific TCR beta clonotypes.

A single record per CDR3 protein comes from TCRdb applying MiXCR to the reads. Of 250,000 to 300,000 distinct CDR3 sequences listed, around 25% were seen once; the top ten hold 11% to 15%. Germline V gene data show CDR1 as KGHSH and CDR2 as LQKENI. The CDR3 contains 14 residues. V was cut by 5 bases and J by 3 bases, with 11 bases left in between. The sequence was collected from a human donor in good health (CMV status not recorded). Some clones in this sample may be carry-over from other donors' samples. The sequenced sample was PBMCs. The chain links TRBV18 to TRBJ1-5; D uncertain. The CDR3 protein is CASSTTETNQPQHF. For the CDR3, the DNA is TGTGCCAGCTCAACGACCGAAACCAATCAGCCCCAGCATTTT.